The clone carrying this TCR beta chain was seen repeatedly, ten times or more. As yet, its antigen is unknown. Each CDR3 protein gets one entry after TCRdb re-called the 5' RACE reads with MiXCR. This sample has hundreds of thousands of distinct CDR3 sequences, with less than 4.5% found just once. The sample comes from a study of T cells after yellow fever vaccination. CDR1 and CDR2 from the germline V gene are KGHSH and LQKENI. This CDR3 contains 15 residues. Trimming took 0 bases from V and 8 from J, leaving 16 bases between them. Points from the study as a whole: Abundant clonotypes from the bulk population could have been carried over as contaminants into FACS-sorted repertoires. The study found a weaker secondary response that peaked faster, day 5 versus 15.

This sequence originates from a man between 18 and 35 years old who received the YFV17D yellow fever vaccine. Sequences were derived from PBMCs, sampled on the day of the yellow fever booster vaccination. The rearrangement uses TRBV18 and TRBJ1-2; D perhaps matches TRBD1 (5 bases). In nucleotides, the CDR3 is TGTGCCAGCTCACCACCTAATAGAGGGGTCGGAGGCTACACCTTC. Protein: CASSPPNRGVGGYTF.